These 11 T cell receptor beta chains were all obtained from the same sample, sequenced in a study of blood T cell repertoires in COVID-19. Method: immunoSEQ multiplex PCR; TCRdb's copy keeps in-frame clones and lacks some. This sample has about 98,000 clones, with approximately 92% found just once. The sample taken for sequencing was peripheral blood. All receptors derive from a man younger than 30 with acute or convalescent COVID-19.

The genes are TRBV5-1 and TRBJ1-2, with TRBD1 matching over 12 bases. With 0 bases clipped from V and 6 bases from J, the junction kept 6 bases outside the gene matches. The CDR3 contains 16 residues. Per the germline V gene, CDR1 is SGHRS and CDR2 is YFSETQ. The chain's CDR3 is CASSLGDRGLRDGYTF. The CDR3 DNA follows: TGCGCCAGCAGCTTGGGGGACAGGGGGCTGCGGGATGGCTACACCTTC. The variable domain in full, completed from reference TRBV5-1 and TRBJ1-2, reads KAGVTQTPRYLIKTRGQQVTLSCSPISGHRSVSWYQQTPGQGLQFLFEYFSETQRNKGNFPGRFSGRQFSNSRSEMNVSTLELGDSALYLCASSLGDRGLRDGYTFGSGTRLTVV.

This chain links TRBV5-5 with TRBJ2-1, with 8 bases lining up with TRBD2. Germline V gene lookup returns CDR1 SGHKS and CDR2 YYEKEE (reference sequence). CDR3 length: 14 amino acids. With V trimmed by 4 bases and J by 9 bases, 9 bases remained unmatched. The CDR3 DNA is TGTGCCAGCAGCCATAGCGGGGTCTTAGGTGAGCAGTTCTTC. This gives the protein CASSHSGVLGEQFF.

This rearrangement joins TRBV5-1 to TRBJ1-2, with a weak D call TRBD1 (5 bases). The CDR3 totals 14 residues. Trimming stripped 0 bases from V and 6 bases from J, with 12 bases between. The germline V gene has CDR1 SGHRS and CDR2 YFSETQ. The CDR3 region has the DNA TGCGCCAGCAGCTTGGCCCCAGGGCCGAATGGCTACACCTTC. It codes for CASSLAPGPNGYTF.

J is TRBJ2-1 and V is TRBV5-1; 12 nucleotides align to TRBD2. Germline loops: CDR1 SGHRS, CDR2 YFSETQ. The CDR3 runs to 17 residues. V shed 5 bases and J 0 bases; nucleotides not matched to a gene: 6. This chain's CDR3 is CASSFPTSGSSYNEQFF. Written as DNA, the CDR3 is TGCGCCAGCAGTTTCCCGACTAGCGGGAGCTCCTACAATGAGCAGTTCTTC.

The chain uses TRBV25-1 and TRBJ2-3; D perhaps matches TRBD2 (5 bases). Germline V lookup: CDR1 MGHDK, CDR2 SYGVNS. Trimming took off 2 bases at V and 6 bases at J, with 9 bases between the two ends. The CDR3 runs 13 residues. This chain's CDR3 is CASSEPGWDTQYF. In nucleotides, the CDR3 is TGTGCCAGCAGTGAACCGGGATGGGATACGCAGTATTTT.

The chain uses TRBV27 and TRBJ1-6; weak D call: TRBD1 (6 bases). Per germline, CDR1 MNHEY and CDR2 SMNVEV (reference sequence). The CDR3 is made up of 14 amino acids. Trimming took 5 bases from V and 10 from J, leaving 15 bases between them. The CDR3 region is CASSVTGLRSPLHF. CDR3 DNA sequence: TGTGCCAGCAGTGTGACAGGACTTCGGTCACCCCTCCACTTT.

This clone occurred a few times. The chain employs TRBV13 and TRBJ1-1; a possible D gene is TRBD1 (6 bases). This CDR3 contains 13 residues. The ends were cut back, 5 bases at V and 8 bases at J, with 15 bases in the middle. Germline CDR1 reads PRHDT; CDR2 reads FYEKMQ (reference sequence). As DNA, the CDR3 is TGTGCCAGCAGCGCAACCGGGACACCAGAAGCTTTCTTT. Encoded protein: CASSATGTPEAFF.

The J gene is TRBJ1-4, the V gene TRBV7-9; D is undetermined. Between the trimmed V and J ends, which lost 4 bases and 7 bases, there was a span of 13 bases. The CDR3 contains 14 residues. CDR1 and CDR2 (germline): SEHNR, FQNEAQ (reference sequence). CDR3 sequence: CASSYEEKSEKLFF. CDR3 in DNA: TGTGCCAGCAGCTACGAGGAGAAGAGTGAAAAACTGTTTTTT.

The chain combines TRBV18 with TRBJ2-6, with TRBD1 matching over 11 bases. Germline V CDR1 and CDR2: KGHSH, LQKENI. V was pared by 8 bases and J by 0 bases, with 6 bases of the junction left unmatched. The CDR3 extends over 17 amino acids. The CDR3 loop is CASSWTGGFSGANVLTF. CDR3 DNA sequence: TGTGCCAGCAGCTGGACAGGGGGCTTCTCTGGGGCCAACGTCCTGACTTTC. The entire variable domain, with the rest obtained from reference TRBV18 and TRBJ2-6, is as follows: NAGVMQNPRHLVRRRGQEARLRCSPMKGHSHVYWYRQLPEEGLKFMVYLQKENIIDESGMPKERFSAEFPKEGPSILRIQQVVRGDSAAYFCASSWTGGFSGANVLTFGAGSRLTVL.

The chain carries TRBV13 and TRBJ2-1; D gene ambiguous. Germline values: CDR1 PRHDT, CDR2 FYEKMQ (reference sequence). The V end was cut by 5 bases, the J end by 5 bases, with 7 bases between. The CDR3 runs to 12 residues. CDR3 coding DNA: TGTGCCAGCAGCCACCTAGACAATGAGCAGTTCTTC. Translated, it gives CASSHLDNEQFF.

This chain uses TRBV7-8 with TRBJ1-5; maybe TRBD1 (6 bases). Germline CDR1 and CDR2: SGHVS and FQNEAQ. The CDR3 runs to 14 residues. V dropped 3 bases and J dropped 4 bases, with 10 bases sitting between them. The CDR3 sequence is CASSFSQGNQPQHF. In DNA, the CDR3 is TGTGCCAGCAGCTTCTCACAGGGTAATCAGCCCCAGCATTTT.